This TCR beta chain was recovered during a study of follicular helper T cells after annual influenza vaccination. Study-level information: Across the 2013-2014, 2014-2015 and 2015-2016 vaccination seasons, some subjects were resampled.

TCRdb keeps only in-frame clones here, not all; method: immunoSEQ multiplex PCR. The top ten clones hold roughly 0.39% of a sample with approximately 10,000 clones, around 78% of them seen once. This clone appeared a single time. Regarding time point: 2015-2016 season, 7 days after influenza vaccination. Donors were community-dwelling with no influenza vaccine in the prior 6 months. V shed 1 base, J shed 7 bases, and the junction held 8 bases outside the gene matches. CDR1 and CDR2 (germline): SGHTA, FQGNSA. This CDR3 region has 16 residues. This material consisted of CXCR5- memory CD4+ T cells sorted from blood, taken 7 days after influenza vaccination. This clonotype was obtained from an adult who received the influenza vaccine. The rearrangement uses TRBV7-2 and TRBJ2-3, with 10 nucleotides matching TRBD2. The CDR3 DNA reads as TGTGCCAGCAGCTTAGAATCCCAGCGGGGGGGACATACGCAGTATTTT. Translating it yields CASSLESQRGGHTQYF.